The source of this TCR beta chain is a study of T-cell reconstitution after alpha-beta-depleted transplantation in children. Trimming pared 0 bases from V and 2 bases from J, leaving 5 bases between. Germline V gives CDR1 SGDLS, CDR2 YYNGEE. The CDR3 spans 14 residues. A TCRbeta library incorporating unique molecular identifiers was prepared. From the PCR reads, TCRdb called clonotypes with MiXCR, one entry per CDR3 protein. The table records 440,000 or so distinct CDR3 sequences, approximately 10% of them present only once. V is TRBV9 and J is TRBJ2-2, with no clear D. The TCR sequence derives from a human donor who donated a stem cell graft to a child with acute myeloid leukemia. The sample was PBMCs from the stem cell graft donor, taken from the stem cell graft. In DNA, the CDR3 is TGTGCCAGCAGCGTAGGGATAAACACCGGGGAGCTGTTTTTT. Protein sequence: CASSVGINTGELFF.